Shown below are 8 T cell receptor beta chains from a single sample sequenced in a study of radiation and T cells in renal cell carcinoma. Some clones are missing from TCRdb's copy, which holds only in-frame ones; the method was immunoSEQ multiplex PCR. This table has about 150,000 clones, 88% appearing once. Sample time point: baseline pretreatment blood. Specified treatment: 15 Gy SBRT to primary tumor, nephrectomy 4 weeks later. The specimen was blood, collected from a patient whose treatment included radiotherapy and nephrectomy. The receptors were sampled from a woman in her sixties or seventies with renal cell carcinoma.

The J gene is TRBJ1-2, the V gene TRBV9; 8 nucleotides agree with TRBD1. The CDR3 length is 13 residues. The trim removed 3 bases at V and 6 bases at J, leaving 4 bases unmatched. Germline V gene data show CDR1 as SGDLS and CDR2 as YYNGEE. CDR3 DNA: TGTGCCAGCAGCGCCCGGGACAGGCATGGCTACACCTTC. It specifies CASSARDRHGYTF.

This chain joins TRBV5-8 and TRBJ1-5; TRBD1 aligns across 8 bases. The CDR3 runs to 14 residues. Germline V CDR1 and CDR2: SGHTS, YDEGEE. Trimming took 5 bases from V and 5 from J; bases not matched to a gene: 6. The CDR3 bases are TGTGCCAGCAGGTCCGACAGGGGCGATCAGCCCCAGCATTTT. Translated, it gives CASRSDRGDQPQHF.

The chain combines TRBV5-1 with TRBJ2-1; 11 bases agree with TRBD1. Germline loops: CDR1 SGHRS, CDR2 YFSETQ. The length of the CDR3 is 16 residues. J lost 8 bases, V lost 3 bases, and 10 bases had no gene match. The CDR3 DNA reads TGCGCCAGCAGCTACCGGACAGGGGGCTTTTGGGATGAGCAGTTCTTC. It translates to CASSYRTGGFWDEQFF.

The chain employs TRBV7-2 and TRBJ1-5; 8 bases are a match to TRBD1. CDR1 and CDR2 from the germline V gene are SGHTA and FQGNSA. J was trimmed by 5 bases and V by 5 bases; bases with no gene match: 8. The CDR3 runs 15 residues. The CDR3 bases are TGTGCCAGCAGCCTTGACAGGGGCTTCTATCAGCCCCAGCATTTT. Translation gives CASSLDRGFYQPQHF. Variable domain in full (rest from reference TRBV7-2 and TRBJ1-5): GAGVSQSPSNKVTEKGKDVELRCDPISGHTALYWYRQSLGQGLEFLIYFQGNSAPDKSGLPSDRFSAERTGGSVSTLTIQRTQQEDSAVYLCASSLDRGFYQPQHFGDGTRLSIL.

This chain connects TRBV19 to TRBJ1-5; D perhaps matches TRBD1 (5 bases). The CDR3 sequence is 15 residues long. V lost 5 bases and J lost 1, with 12 bases in between. CDR1 and CDR2 (germline): LNHDA, SQIVND (reference sequence). The CDR3 bases are TGTGCCAGTAGTCCGCAGGGTGGGAGCAATCAGCCCCAGCATTTT. Its protein is CASSPQGGSNQPQHF.

The table lists this clone with a count of one. DNA of the CDR3: TGCGCCAGCAGCTTGGTGGCAGGGGGCAGAGAGACCCAGTACTTC. Its protein product is CASSLVAGGRETQYF. The chain links TRBV5-1 to TRBJ2-5, with 8 bases that match TRBD1. Trimming took 0 bases from V and 4 from J; bases not matched to a gene: 5. Germline CDR1 SGHRS, CDR2 YFSETQ. The CDR3 loop spans 15 amino acids.

CDR3 bases: TGCGCCAGCAGCCCCGTCCAGCGGGTCCCGGGGGCCAACGTCCTGACTTTC. It is translated as CASSPVQRVPGANVLTF. This chain links TRBV5-1 with TRBJ2-6, with D perhaps TRBD2 (6 bases). CDR3 length: 17 residues. V shed 4 bases and J shed 4 bases, with 18 bases lying between them. Germline CDR1 and CDR2: SGHRS and YFSETQ.

This clone came up once. The J gene is TRBJ2-5, the V gene TRBV7-9; no clear D. V shed 3 bases and J shed 5 bases, with 7 bases lying between them. This CDR3 has 12 residues. The germline gives CDR1 SEHNR, CDR2 FQNEAQ (reference sequence). The CDR3 DNA sequence: TGTGCCAGCAGCTTGGTTGGGGAGACCCAGTACTTC. As protein: CASSLVGETQYF. Using reference TRBV7-9 and TRBJ2-5 for the parts outside the CDR3, the full variable domain is DTGVSQNPRHKITKRGQNVTFRCDPISEHNRLYWYRQTLGQGPEFLTYFQNEAQLEKSRLLSDRFSAERPKGSFSTLEIQRTEQGDSAMYLCASSLVGETQYFGPGTRLLVL.